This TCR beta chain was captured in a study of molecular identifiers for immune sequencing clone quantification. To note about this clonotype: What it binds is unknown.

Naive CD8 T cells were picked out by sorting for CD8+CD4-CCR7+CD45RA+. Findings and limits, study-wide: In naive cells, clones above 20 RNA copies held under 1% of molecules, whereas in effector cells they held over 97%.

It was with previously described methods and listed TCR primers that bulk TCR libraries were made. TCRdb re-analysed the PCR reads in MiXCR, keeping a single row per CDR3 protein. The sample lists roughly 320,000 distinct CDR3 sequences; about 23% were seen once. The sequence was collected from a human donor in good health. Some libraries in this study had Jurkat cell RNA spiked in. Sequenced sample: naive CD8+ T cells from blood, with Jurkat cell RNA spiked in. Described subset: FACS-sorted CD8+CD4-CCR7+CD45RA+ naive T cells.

CDR3 sequence: CASSRIWVSGSTDTQYF. As DNA, the CDR3 is TGCGCCAGCAGCCGGATCTGGGTTAGCGGCTCCACAGATACGCAGTATTTT. The rearrangement joins TRBV4-3 to TRBJ2-3; tentative D call: TRBD2 (6 bases). V gave up 4 bases and J gave up 2 bases, with 19 bases separating them. Germline values: CDR1 LGHNA, CDR2 YSLEER. This CDR3 contains 17 residues.